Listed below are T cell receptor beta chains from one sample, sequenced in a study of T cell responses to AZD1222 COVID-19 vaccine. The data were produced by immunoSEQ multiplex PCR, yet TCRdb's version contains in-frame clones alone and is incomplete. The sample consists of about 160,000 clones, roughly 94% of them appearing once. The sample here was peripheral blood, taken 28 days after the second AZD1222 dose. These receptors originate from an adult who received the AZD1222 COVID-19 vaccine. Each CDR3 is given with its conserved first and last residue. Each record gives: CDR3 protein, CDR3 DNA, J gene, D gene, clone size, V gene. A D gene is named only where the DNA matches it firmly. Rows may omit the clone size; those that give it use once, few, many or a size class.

CASSPRQGSGQPQHF TGTGCCAGCAGCCCAAGACAGGGTTCGGGCCAGCCCCAGCATTTT TRBJ1-5 TRBD1 few TRBV2
CASSGTDYNEQFF TGTGCCAGCAGTGGGACAGATTACAATGAGCAGTTCTTC TRBJ2-1 TRBD1 NA TRBV27
CAISETQGNYEQYF TGTGCCATCAGTGAGACCCAGGGGAACTACGAGCAGTACTTC TRBJ2-7 NA NA TRBV10-3
CASSRTSGNTIYF TGTGCCAGCAGTCGGACCTCTGGAAACACCATATATTTT TRBJ1-3 NA NA TRBV12-3/TRBV12-4
CASSRPGGSQPQHF TGTGCCAGCTCACGGCCAGGGGGAAGTCAGCCCCAGCATTTT TRBJ1-5 TRBD1 NA TRBV18
CASSRTALAYFTVGGYTF TGTGCCAGCAGCCGAACAGCATTGGCATACTTTACGGTGGGGGGCTACACCTTC TRBJ1-2 NA NA TRBV3-1/TRBV3-2
CASSSPGQASGNTIYF TGTGCCAGCAGTTCCCCGGGACAGGCCTCTGGAAACACCATATATTTT TRBJ1-3 TRBD1 NA TRBV28
CASSLIRWGHNEQFF TGTGCCAGCAGCCTTATTCGGTGGGGCCACAATGAGCAGTTCTTC TRBJ2-1 NA once TRBV21-1
CASSLSKRTNEQFF TGTGCCAGCAGCTTGTCTAAGCGGACTAATGAGCAGTTCTTC TRBJ2-1 NA once TRBV11-2
CASSGAGSSNEQFF TGTGCCAGCAGTGGGGCAGGGTCAAGTAATGAGCAGTTCTTC TRBJ2-1 NA NA TRBV25-1
CASSTDRGNTEAFF TGTGCCAGCAGCACGGACAGGGGGAACACTGAAGCTTTCTTT TRBJ1-1 TRBD1 NA TRBV3-1/TRBV3-2
CASSIARRERTDTQYF TGTGCCAGTAGTATAGCGCGGCGGGAGCGCACAGATACGCAGTATTTT TRBJ2-3 TRBD2 NA TRBV19
CASSLRTYEQFF TGTGCCAGCAGCTTAAGAACGTATGAGCAGTTCTTC TRBJ2-1 NA NA TRBV7-9
CASSTGSSSYEQYF TGTGCCAGTAGTACAGGCTCAAGCTCCTACGAGCAGTACTTC TRBJ2-7 NA NA TRBV19
CASSPLAGGEKLFF TGTGCCAGCAGCCCCCTCGCCGGGGGAGAAAAACTGTTTTTT TRBJ1-4 NA few TRBV28
CASSHLVVPSYEQYF TGTGCCAGCAGTCACCTTGTGGTTCCTTCCTACGAGCAGTACTTC TRBJ2-7 NA NA TRBV6-2/TRBV6-3